Listed here are 22 T cell receptor beta chains from one sample, sequenced in a study of blood T cells in healthy people across ages. The authors ran a second PCR of about 6 to 12 cycles using a sample-barcoded 5' primer and a J-beta primer mix. Each CDR3 protein gets one entry after TCRdb re-called the 5' RACE reads with MiXCR. The table has about 2 million distinct CDR3 sequences, around half seen once. The specimen sequenced was blood. The receptors were gathered from a woman aged 40-49 years in good health.

This clonotype occurred many times. J is TRBJ2-3 and V is TRBV7-2; 10 nucleotides align to TRBD2. V gave up 1 base and J gave up 4 bases; unmatched junction bases: 2. The CDR3 loop spans 15 amino acids. Germline-derived CDR1 and CDR2 are SGHTA and FQGNSA. CDR3 protein: CASSLEGLAADTQYF. CDR3 coding DNA: TGTGCCAGCAGCTTAGAAGGACTAGCGGCAGATACGCAGTATTTT.

This sequence joins TRBV7-2 and TRBJ2-3; perhaps TRBD2 as D (6 bases). CDR1 is SGHTA and CDR2 is FQGNSA in the germline V gene. CDR3 size: 14 residues. V lost 5 bases and J 5 bases, leaving 14 bases between the germline ends. CDR3 protein: CASSASLARDTQYF. CDR3 bases: TGTGCCAGCAGCGCAAGTCTAGCGAGAGATACGCAGTATTTT. The whole variable domain, filled in from reference TRBV7-2 and TRBJ2-3, reads GAGVSQSPSNKVTEKGKDVELRCDPISGHTALYWYRQSLGQGLEFLIYFQGNSAPDKSGLPSDRFSAERTGGSVSTLTIQRTQQEDSAVYLCASSASLARDTQYFGPGTRLTVL.

In its sample, this clonotype was seen a few times. V is TRBV12-3 or TRBV12-4 and J is TRBJ1-6; 8 bases are a match to TRBD1. V shed 4 bases, J shed 0 bases, and the junction held 5 bases outside the gene matches. CDR3 length: 17 amino acids. CDR3 DNA: TGTGCCAGCAGTTACGTGACAGGGGTCTCCTATAATTCACCCCTCCACTTT. Amino acid sequence: CASSYVTGVSYNSPLHF.

This clonotype has just a few counts. The chain carries TRBV13 and TRBJ2-5, with unresolved D. V was pared by 2 bases and J by 1 base, with 8 bases between. Germline V CDR1 and CDR2: PRHDT, FYEKMQ (reference sequence). The CDR3 extends over 14 amino acids. DNA for the CDR3: TGTGCCAGCAGCTTATATCCCAGCCAAGAGACCCAGTACTTC. This encodes CASSLYPSQETQYF.

The chain recombines TRBV6-1 with TRBJ2-7; D may be TRBD1 (5 bases). Trimming cost V 7 bases and J 3 bases, with 13 bases left between them. The V gene's germline CDR1 is MNHNS and CDR2 SASEGT. The CDR3 spans 13 residues. The DNA of the CDR3 is TGTGCCAGCAATAGGGGCAGAAGCTACGAGCAGTACTTC. Translation gives CASNRGRSYEQYF.

As DNA, the CDR3 is TGCAGTGCTCTTGACGCGGGACAGTTCCAAGAGACCCAGTACTTC. Translated, it gives CSALDAGQFQETQYF. This sequence joins TRBV20-1 and TRBJ2-5; D is possibly TRBD1 (7 bases). Germline V lookup: CDR1 DFQATT, CDR2 SNEGSKA (reference sequence). V gave up 5 bases and J gave up 1 base, with 17 bases separating them. CDR3 length: 15 amino acids.

The chain combines TRBV5-5 with TRBJ1-2, with TRBD1 matching over 8 bases. V lost 2 bases to trimming and J lost 0 bases; unmatched junction nucleotides: 9. The CDR3 contains 17 residues. Germline V gene sequence: CDR1 SGHKS, CDR2 YYEKEE (reference sequence). The CDR3 loop is CASSFGQGARANYGYTF. The CDR3 coding sequence is TGTGCCAGCAGCTTCGGGCAGGGGGCTCGTGCTAACTATGGCTACACCTTC.

The genes are TRBV12-3 or TRBV12-4 and TRBJ1-6; tentative D call: TRBD1 (5 bases). The CDR3 is 16 amino acids. The V end was cut by 0 bases, the J end by 9 bases, with 15 bases between. DNA of the CDR3: TGTGCCAGCAGTTTAGCGCTAAGGGGTATGGGTTCACCCCTCCACTTT. Translating it yields CASSLALRGMGSPLHF.

In this sample, this clonotype turned up a few times. The chain employs TRBV10-3 and TRBJ2-5; TRBD1 is a possible D gene (6 bases). Germline V gene lookup returns CDR1 ENHRY and CDR2 SYGVKD. V was trimmed by 4 bases and J by 1 base, leaving 13 bases between them. The CDR3 runs to 15 residues. The CDR3 reads CAISVIQGPQETQYF. Written as DNA, the CDR3 is TGTGCCATCAGTGTGATACAGGGACCCCAAGAGACCCAGTACTTC.

The V gene is TRBV27, the J gene TRBJ1-2; D may be TRBD1 (6 bases). V shed 1 base and J shed 8 bases, with 14 bases lying between them. Germline-derived CDR1 and CDR2 are MNHEY and SMNVEV (reference sequence). The CDR3 runs 14 residues. The CDR3: CASSLFGGACGYTF. CDR3 coding DNA: TGTGCCAGCAGTTTATTTGGGGGCGCGTGCGGCTACACCTTC.

The rearrangement joins TRBV20-1 to TRBJ1-6, with D uncertain. The CDR3 is 16 amino acids. V lost 0 bases to trimming and J lost 0 bases, with 9 bases between them. Germline V gene sequence: CDR1 DFQATT, CDR2 SNEGSKA (reference sequence). The CDR3: CSARDPVSSYNSPLHF. In DNA, the CDR3 is TGCAGTGCTAGAGATCCTGTCAGCTCCTATAATTCACCCCTCCACTTT.

This chain uses TRBV21-1 with TRBJ1-2; the table's D call, TRBD1, has no DNA check behind it. TRBV21-1 is a pseudogene segment. This CDR3 is built from 16 residues. The CDR3 nucleotides read TGTGCCAGCAGCAAAGTCCCGACAGACGTTCTCTATGGCTACACCTTC. This sequence encodes CASSKVPTDVLYGYTF.

This sequence joins TRBV7-2 and TRBJ2-7; D is ambiguous. Judging by the DNA end, TRBJ2-5 fits better; the J call may be wrong. The CDR3 is 14 residues long. Per the germline V gene, CDR1 is SGHTA and CDR2 is FQGNSA. The DNA for the CDR3 is TGTGCCAGCAGCTTTCTTGGGTATTCAGAGACCCAGTACTTC. It translates to CASSFLGYSETQYF.

J is TRBJ2-1 and V is TRBV6-1, with a weak D call TRBD2 (5 bases). CDR1 is MNHNS and CDR2 is SASEGT in the germline V gene. With 7 bases removed from V and 9 bases from J, the gap between germline ends came to 7 bases. The CDR3 extends over 10 amino acids. CDR3 sequence: CASNGLEQFF. Written as DNA, the CDR3 is TGTGCCAGCAACGGACTTGAGCAGTTCTTC.

The sample holds a few counts of this clonotype. The chain recombines TRBV20-1 with TRBJ2-1; possible D gene TRBD2, 6 bases. The CDR3 is made up of 13 amino acids. Germline CDR1 reads DFQATT; CDR2 reads SNEGSKA (reference sequence). V was trimmed by 6 bases and J by 3 bases, leaving 12 bases between them. Here the CDR3 DNA reads TGCAGTGCCCCGAAAGCGGGCTACAATGAGCAGTTCTTC. Translation: CSAPKAGYNEQFF.

The rearrangement uses TRBV28 and TRBJ2-1, with 14 bases that match TRBD2. The germline V gene encodes CDR1 MDHEN and CDR2 SYDVKM. Trimming removed 5 bases from V and 2 bases from J; junction bases left unmatched: 20. The CDR3 extends over 22 amino acids. In DNA form, the CDR3 reads TGTGCCAGCAGTCTTGGACTAGCGGGGGGCCGTGAACTATACAGTACCTACAATGAGCAGTTCTTC. Protein: CASSLGLAGGRELYSTYNEQFF.

The V gene is TRBV19, the J gene TRBJ1-1; 7 nucleotides agree with TRBD1. Germline V gives CDR1 LNHDA, CDR2 SQIVND (reference sequence). The V gene end was trimmed by 7 bases and the J gene end by 4 bases; junction bases not matched to a gene: 6. The CDR3 has 13 amino acids. The CDR3 region has the DNA TGTGCCAGTACCTACAGGGGAGCCACTGAAGCTTTCTTT. This encodes CASTYRGATEAFF.

The table lists this clonotype with a few counts. The chain is built from TRBV29-1 and TRBJ2-6, with D unresolved. Germline CDR1 reads SQVTM; CDR2 reads ANQGSEA. CDR3 length equals 15 residues. The V gene lost 5 bases and the J gene lost 0 bases, with 11 bases spanning the gap. The CDR3 nucleotides are TGCAGCGTTCGACACGGAAACTCTGGGGCCAACGTCCTGACTTTC. Its translation is CSVRHGNSGANVLTF.

This chain joins TRBV20-1 and TRBJ2-3, with D possibly TRBD1 on 5 matching bases. Germline CDR1 DFQATT, CDR2 SNEGSKA (reference sequence). Trimming shortened V by 8 bases and J by 5 bases, and 14 bases separated the two germline ends. This CDR3 region has 12 residues. The CDR3 DNA is TGCAGTCGTCAAGGGGCGAGAGATACGCAGTATTTT. Translation gives CSRQGARDTQYF.

This clonotype came up a few times. The V and J genes are TRBV20-1 and TRBJ2-3; TRBD2 agrees at 8 bases. Germline assignment: CDR1 DFQATT and CDR2 SNEGSKA (reference sequence). V gave up 1 base and J gave up 4 bases; unmatched junction bases: 7. The CDR3 consists of 15 residues. The CDR3 nucleotides read TGCAGTGCTAGAGCCCCGGGGGGGTCCGCAGATACGCAGTATTTT. As protein: CSARAPGGSADTQYF.

V usage is TRBV6-5 and J usage is TRBJ2-3; 8 nucleotides line up with TRBD1. The CDR3 is 17 amino acids. Losses at the gene ends were 0 bases for V and 0 bases for J; bases not matched to a gene: 5. Germline loops: CDR1 MNHEY, CDR2 SVGAGI. This CDR3 is CASSYSTGGPSTDTQYF. CDR3 DNA sequence: TGTGCCAGCAGTTACTCTACAGGGGGACCAAGCACAGATACGCAGTATTTT.

This clonotype was counted a few times. The chain recombines TRBV12-3 or TRBV12-4 with TRBJ2-5; TRBD1 might be the D (6 bases). The germline V and J ends were trimmed by 7 bases and 5 bases, with 14 bases remaining between them. The CDR3 contains 13 residues. The CDR3 DNA follows: TGTGCCAGCACCAGACAGGTGGGGGAGACCCAGTACTTC. This translates into CASTRQVGETQYF.